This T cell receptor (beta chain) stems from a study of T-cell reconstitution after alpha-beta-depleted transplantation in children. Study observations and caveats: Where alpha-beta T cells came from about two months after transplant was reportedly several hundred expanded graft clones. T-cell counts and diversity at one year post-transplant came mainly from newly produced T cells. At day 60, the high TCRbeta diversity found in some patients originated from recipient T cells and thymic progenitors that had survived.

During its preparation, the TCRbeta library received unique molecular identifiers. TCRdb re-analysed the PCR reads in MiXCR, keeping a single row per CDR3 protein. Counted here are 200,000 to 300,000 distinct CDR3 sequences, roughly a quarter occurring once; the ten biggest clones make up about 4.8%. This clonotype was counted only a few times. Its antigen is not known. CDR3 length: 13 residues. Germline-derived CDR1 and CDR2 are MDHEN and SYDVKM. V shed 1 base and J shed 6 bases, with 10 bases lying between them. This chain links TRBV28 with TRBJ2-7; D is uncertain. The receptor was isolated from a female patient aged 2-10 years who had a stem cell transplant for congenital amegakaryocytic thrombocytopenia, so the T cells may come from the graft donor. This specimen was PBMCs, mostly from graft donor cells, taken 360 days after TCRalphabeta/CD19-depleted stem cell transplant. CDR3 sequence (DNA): TGTGCCAGCAGTTTATATTTTAGCCTCGAGCAGTACTTC. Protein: CASSLYFSLEQYF.